Listed below are T cell receptor beta chains from one sample, sequenced in a study of shared clonotypes between healthy human individuals. TCRdb's table, derived via immunoSEQ multiplex PCR, lists solely in-frame clones and lacks some. The sample holds about 2 million clones, approximately 94% seen once. Sequencing was done on a sample of naive CD8+ T cells sorted from blood. Source of these receptors: a man younger than 30 in good health. The CDR3 runs from the conserved cysteine through the conserved F or W. A D gene is named only where the DNA matches it firmly. The size field is filled for only some rows; it gives once, few, many or a size class.

J gene: TRBJ2-7
V gene: TRBV14
D gene: -
clone size: -
CDR3 DNA: TGTGCCAGCAGCCAAGATTTAGAGGGGACCAGCTACGAGCAGTACTTC
CDR3 protein: CASSQDLEGTSYEQYF

J gene: TRBJ1-6
V gene: TRBV4-1
D gene: -
clone size: -
CDR3 DNA: TGCGCCAGCAGCCTATCAGGAGGATCACCCCTCCACTTT
CDR3 protein: CASSLSGGSPLHF

J gene: TRBJ2-3
V gene: TRBV5-1
D gene: -
clone size: -
CDR3 DNA: TGCGCCAGCGGCAACAGGGTCAGCACAGATACGCAGTATTTT
CDR3 protein: CASGNRVSTDTQYF

J gene: TRBJ1-1
V gene: TRBV9
D gene: -
clone size: -
CDR3 DNA: TGTGCCAGCAGCCTGGCCGGGGGGAGGACTGAAGCTTTCTTT
CDR3 protein: CASSLAGGRTEAFF

J gene: TRBJ1-2
V gene: TRBV6-5
D gene: TRBD1
clone size: -
CDR3 DNA: TGTGCCAGCAGCTCGGGACAGGGTGATGGCTACACCTTC
CDR3 protein: CASSSGQGDGYTF

J gene: TRBJ2-7
V gene: TRBV11-2
D gene: -
clone size: -
CDR3 DNA: TGTGCCAGCAGCCAGAACTCCTACGAGCAGTACTTC
CDR3 protein: CASSQNSYEQYF

J gene: TRBJ2-2
V gene: TRBV7-9
D gene: TRBD2
clone size: -
CDR3 DNA: TGTGCCAGCAGCTTAAGCGGGGTTGGCGGGGAGCTGTTTTTT
CDR3 protein: CASSLSGVGGELFF

J gene: TRBJ2-7
V gene: TRBV9
D gene: TRBD2
clone size: -
CDR3 DNA: TGTGCCAGCAGCATGGGACTAGCGGGAGACTACGAGCAGTACTTC
CDR3 protein: CASSMGLAGDYEQYF

J gene: TRBJ1-1
V gene: TRBV27
D gene: -
clone size: -
CDR3 DNA: TGTGCCAGCAGTTTGAGCAGGGCCCTGAACACTGAAGCTTTCTTT
CDR3 protein: CASSLSRALNTEAFF

J gene: TRBJ2-3
V gene: TRBV9
D gene: -
clone size: -
CDR3 DNA: TGTGCCAGCAGCGAGGGTGGACAGCAGACAGATACGCAGTATTTT
CDR3 protein: CASSEGGQQTDTQYF

J gene: TRBJ1-6
V gene: TRBV19
D gene: -
clone size: -
CDR3 DNA: TGTGCCAGTACCCTAGCGCGTACGGATTCACCCCTCCACTTT
CDR3 protein: CASTLARTDSPLHF

J gene: TRBJ2-1
V gene: TRBV21-1
D gene: -
clone size: -
CDR3 DNA: TGTGCCAGCAGCAAAAACTCCGGGAGGCCCAATGAGCAGTTCTTC
CDR3 protein: CASSKNSGRPNEQFF

J gene: TRBJ2-1
V gene: TRBV4-1
D gene: TRBD2
clone size: -
CDR3 DNA: TGCGCCAGCAGCCCCCTTAGCGGGGATGAGCAGTTCTTC
CDR3 protein: CASSPLSGDEQFF

J gene: TRBJ1-1
V gene: TRBV10-3
D gene: TRBD1
clone size: -
CDR3 DNA: TGTGCCGGAAGGACAGGGAACACTGAAGCTTTCTTT
CDR3 protein: CAGRTGNTEAFF

J gene: TRBJ2-1
V gene: TRBV7-8
D gene: TRBD2
clone size: -
CDR3 DNA: TGTGCCAGCAGCTTCGGACTAGCGGGGGGGCTGTCCTACAATGAGCAGTTCTTC
CDR3 protein: CASSFGLAGGLSYNEQFF

J gene: TRBJ2-7
V gene: TRBV6-5
D gene: -
clone size: -
CDR3 DNA: TGTGCCAGCGGGGGTTTCTACGAGCAGTACTTC
CDR3 protein: CASGGFYEQYF

J gene: TRBJ2-5
V gene: TRBV10-1
D gene: -
clone size: -
CDR3 DNA: TGCGCCAGCAGTGAAGGGCTGGGTGGAGAGACCCAGTACTTC
CDR3 protein: CASSEGLGGETQYF

J gene: TRBJ2-7
V gene: TRBV21-1
D gene: -
clone size: -
CDR3 DNA: TGTGCCAGCAGCCTCCCGGGACTAGAGACCGAGCAGTACTTC
CDR3 protein: CASSLPGLETEQYF

J gene: TRBJ2-4
V gene: TRBV6-1
D gene: TRBD2
clone size: -
CDR3 DNA: TGTGCCAGCAGTGAAGCGCGGGAGGGCGTCAAAAACATTCAGTACTTC
CDR3 protein: CASSEAREGVKNIQYF

J gene: TRBJ2-1
V gene: TRBV30
D gene: -
clone size: once
CDR3 DNA: TGTGCCTGGACCTCTAGACGGACCTCCCCTAATGAGCAGTTCTTC
CDR3 protein: CAWTSRRTSPNEQFF

J gene: TRBJ1-1
V gene: TRBV5-1
D gene: -
clone size: -
CDR3 DNA: TGCGCCAGCAGCGTGGACAGAACATCGGGTGCTTTCTTT
CDR3 protein: CASSVDRTSGAFF

J gene: TRBJ2-1
V gene: TRBV29-1
D gene: -
clone size: -
CDR3 DNA: TGCAGCGTTGCAGGTGGAATCCGATACAATGAGCAGTTCTTC
CDR3 protein: CSVAGGIRYNEQFF

J gene: TRBJ2-1
V gene: TRBV28
D gene: TRBD1
clone size: -
CDR3 DNA: TGTGCCAGCACCTCCGGGACAGGGGGCAGAGGGACCTACAATGAGCAGTTCTTC
CDR3 protein: CASTSGTGGRGTYNEQFF